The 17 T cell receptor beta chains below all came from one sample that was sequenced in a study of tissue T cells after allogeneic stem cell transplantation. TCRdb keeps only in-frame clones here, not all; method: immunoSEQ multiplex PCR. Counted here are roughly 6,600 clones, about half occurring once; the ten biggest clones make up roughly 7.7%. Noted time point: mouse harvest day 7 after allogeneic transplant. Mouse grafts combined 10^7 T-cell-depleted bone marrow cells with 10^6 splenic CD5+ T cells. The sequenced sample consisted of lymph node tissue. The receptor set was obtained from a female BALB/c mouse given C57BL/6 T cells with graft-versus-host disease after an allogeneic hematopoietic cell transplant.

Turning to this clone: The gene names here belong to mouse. The DNA read from the CDR3 is TGTGCCAGCAGTCTGAGGGTGGGCACAGAAGTCTTC. It codes for CASSLRVGTEVF. The complete CDR3 reads CASSLRVGTEVFF. This sequence joins TRBV26 and TRBJ1-1, with D uncertain. The CDR3 is cut off 1 residue early in the read; its end comes from the germline J gene. CDR1 is KGHPV, CDR2 FQNQEV, per germline (reference sequence). V was cut by 2 bases and J by 4 bases, with 8 bases left in between. The CDR3 is 13 amino acids.

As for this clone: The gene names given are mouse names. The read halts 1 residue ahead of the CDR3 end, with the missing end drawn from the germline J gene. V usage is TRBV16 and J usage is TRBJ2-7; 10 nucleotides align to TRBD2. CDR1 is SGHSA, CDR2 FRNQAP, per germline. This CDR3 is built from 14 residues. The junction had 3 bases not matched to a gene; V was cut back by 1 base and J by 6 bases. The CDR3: CASSLAGGATEQYF. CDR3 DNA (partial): TGTGCAAGCAGCTTAGCTGGGGGGGCCACTGAACAGTAC.

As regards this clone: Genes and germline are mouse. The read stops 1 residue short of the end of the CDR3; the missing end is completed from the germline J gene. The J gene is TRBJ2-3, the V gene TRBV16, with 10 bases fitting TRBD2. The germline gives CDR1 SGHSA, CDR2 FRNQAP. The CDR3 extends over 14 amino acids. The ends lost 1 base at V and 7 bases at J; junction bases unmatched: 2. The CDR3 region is CASSLAGGAQTLYF. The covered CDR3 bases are TGTGCAAGCAGCTTAGCTGGGGGGGCGCAAACGCTGTAT. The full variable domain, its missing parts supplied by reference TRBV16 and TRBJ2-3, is NAGVIQTPRHKVTGKGQEATLWCEPISGHSAVFWYRQTIVQGLEFLTYFRNQAPIDDSGMPKERFSAQMPNQSHSTLKIQSTQPQDSAVYLCASSLAGGAQTLYFGSGTRLTVL.

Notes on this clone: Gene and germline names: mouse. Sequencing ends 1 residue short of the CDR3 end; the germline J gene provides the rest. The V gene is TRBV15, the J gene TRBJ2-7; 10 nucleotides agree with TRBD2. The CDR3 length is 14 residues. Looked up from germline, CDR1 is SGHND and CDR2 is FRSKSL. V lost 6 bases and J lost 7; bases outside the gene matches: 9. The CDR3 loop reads CASSPDWGAGEQYF. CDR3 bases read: TGTGCCAGCAGCCCCGACTGGGGGGCTGGGGAACAGTAC.

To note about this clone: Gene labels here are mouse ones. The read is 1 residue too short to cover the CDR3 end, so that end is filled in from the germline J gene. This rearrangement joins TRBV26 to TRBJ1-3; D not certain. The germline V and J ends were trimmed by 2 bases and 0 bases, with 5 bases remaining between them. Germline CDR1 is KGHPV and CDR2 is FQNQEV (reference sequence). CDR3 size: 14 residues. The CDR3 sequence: CASSLADSGNTLYF. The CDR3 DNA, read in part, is TGTGCCAGCAGTCTGGCGGATTCTGGAAATACGCTCTAT.

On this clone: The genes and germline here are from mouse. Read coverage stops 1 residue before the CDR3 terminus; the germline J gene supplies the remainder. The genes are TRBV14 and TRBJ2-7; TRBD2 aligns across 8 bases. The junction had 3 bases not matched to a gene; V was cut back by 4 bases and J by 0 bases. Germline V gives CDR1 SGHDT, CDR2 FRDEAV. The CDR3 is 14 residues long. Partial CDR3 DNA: TGTGCCAGCAGTGCGGACTGGGACTCCTATGAACAGTAC. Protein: CASSADWDSYEQY. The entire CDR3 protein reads CASSADWDSYEQYF.

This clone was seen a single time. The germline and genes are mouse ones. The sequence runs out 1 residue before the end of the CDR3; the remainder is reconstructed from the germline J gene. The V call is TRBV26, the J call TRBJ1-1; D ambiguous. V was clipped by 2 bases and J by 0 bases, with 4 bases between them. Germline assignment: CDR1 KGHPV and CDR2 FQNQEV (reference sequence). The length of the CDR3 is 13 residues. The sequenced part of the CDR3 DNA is TGTGCCAGCAGTCTGGTGGCAAACACAGAAGTCTTC. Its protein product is CASSLVANTEVF. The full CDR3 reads CASSLVANTEVFF. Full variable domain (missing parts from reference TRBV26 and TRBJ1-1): NSKVIQTPRYLVKGQGQKAKMRCIPEKGHPVVFWYQQNKNNEFKFLINFQNQEVLQQIDMTEKRFSAECPSNSPCSLEIQSSEAGDSALYLCASSLVANTEVFFGKGTRLTVV.

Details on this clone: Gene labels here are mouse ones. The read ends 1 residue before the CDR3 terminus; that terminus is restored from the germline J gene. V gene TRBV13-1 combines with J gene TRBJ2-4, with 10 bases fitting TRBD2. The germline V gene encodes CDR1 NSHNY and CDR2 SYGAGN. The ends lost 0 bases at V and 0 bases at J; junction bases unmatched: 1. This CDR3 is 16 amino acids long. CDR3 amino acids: CASSDGDWGSQNTLYF. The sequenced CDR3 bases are TGTGCCAGCAGTGATGGGGACTGGGGTAGTCAAAACACCTTGTAC.

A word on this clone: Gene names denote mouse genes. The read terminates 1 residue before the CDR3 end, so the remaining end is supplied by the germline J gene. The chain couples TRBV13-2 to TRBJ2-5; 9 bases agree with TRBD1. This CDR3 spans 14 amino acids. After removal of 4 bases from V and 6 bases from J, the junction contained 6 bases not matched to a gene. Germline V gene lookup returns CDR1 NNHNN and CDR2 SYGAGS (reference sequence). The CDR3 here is CASGLDRGRDTQYF. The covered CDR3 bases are TGTGCCAGCGGTCTGGACAGGGGAAGGGACACCCAGTAC.

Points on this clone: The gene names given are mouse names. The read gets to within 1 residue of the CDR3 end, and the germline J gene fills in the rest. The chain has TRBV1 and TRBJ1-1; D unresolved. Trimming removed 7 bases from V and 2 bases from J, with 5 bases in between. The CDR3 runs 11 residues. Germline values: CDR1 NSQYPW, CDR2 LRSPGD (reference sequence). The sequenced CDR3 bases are TGCACCTGCACGGACAACACAGAAGTCTTC. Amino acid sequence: CTCTDNTEVF. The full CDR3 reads CTCTDNTEVFF.

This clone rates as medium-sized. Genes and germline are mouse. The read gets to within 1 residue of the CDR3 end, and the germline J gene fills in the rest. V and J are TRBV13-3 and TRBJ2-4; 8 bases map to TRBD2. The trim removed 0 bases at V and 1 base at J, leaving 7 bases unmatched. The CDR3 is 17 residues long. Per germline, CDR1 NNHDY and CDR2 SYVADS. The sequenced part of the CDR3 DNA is TGTGCCAGCAGTGATGATCTGGGGGGTAGGGGTCAAAACACCTTGTAC. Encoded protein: CASSDDLGGRGQNTLY. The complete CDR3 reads CASSDDLGGRGQNTLYF.

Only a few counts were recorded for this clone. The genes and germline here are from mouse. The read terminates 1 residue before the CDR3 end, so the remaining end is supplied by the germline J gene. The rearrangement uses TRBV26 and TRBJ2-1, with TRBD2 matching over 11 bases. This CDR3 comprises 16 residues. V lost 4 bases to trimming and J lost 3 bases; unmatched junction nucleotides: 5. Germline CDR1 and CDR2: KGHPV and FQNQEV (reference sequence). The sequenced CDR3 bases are TGTGCCAGCAGTCAAAGGGACTGGGGGTTCTATGCTGAGCAGTTC. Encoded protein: CASSQRDWGFYAEQF. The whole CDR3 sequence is CASSQRDWGFYAEQFF. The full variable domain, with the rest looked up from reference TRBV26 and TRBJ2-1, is NSKVIQTPRYLVKGQGQKAKMRCIPEKGHPVVFWYQQNKNNEFKFLINFQNQEVLQQIDMTEKRFSAECPSNSPCSLEIQSSEAGDSALYLCASSQRDWGFYAEQFFGPGTRLTVL.

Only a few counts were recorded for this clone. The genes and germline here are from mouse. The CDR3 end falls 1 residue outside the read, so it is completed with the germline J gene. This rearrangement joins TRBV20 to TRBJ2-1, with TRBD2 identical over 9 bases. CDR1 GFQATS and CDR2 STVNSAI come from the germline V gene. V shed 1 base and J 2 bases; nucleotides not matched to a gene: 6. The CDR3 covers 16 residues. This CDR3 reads CGARASNWGDYAEQFF. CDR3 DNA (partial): TGTGGTGCTAGGGCCTCGAACTGGGGGGACTATGCTGAGCAGTTC.

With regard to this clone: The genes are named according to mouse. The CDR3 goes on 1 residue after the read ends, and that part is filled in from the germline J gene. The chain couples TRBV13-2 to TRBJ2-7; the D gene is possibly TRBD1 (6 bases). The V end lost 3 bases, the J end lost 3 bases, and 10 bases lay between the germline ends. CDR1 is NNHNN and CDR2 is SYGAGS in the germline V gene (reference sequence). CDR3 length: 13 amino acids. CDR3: CASGGGHLYEQYF. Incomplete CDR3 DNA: TGTGCCAGCGGTGGGGGACATCTCTATGAACAGTAC.

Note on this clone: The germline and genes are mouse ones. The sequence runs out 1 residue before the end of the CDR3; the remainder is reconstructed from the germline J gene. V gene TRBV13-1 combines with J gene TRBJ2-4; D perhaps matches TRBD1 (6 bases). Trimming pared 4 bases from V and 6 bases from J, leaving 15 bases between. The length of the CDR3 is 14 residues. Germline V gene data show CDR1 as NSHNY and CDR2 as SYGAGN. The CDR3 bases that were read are TGTGCCAGCAGTCAAAAGACAGGTGCCAACACCTTGTAC. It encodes CASSQKTGANTLY. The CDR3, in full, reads CASSQKTGANTLYF.

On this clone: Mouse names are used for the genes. The CDR3 protein is CASSLYPGNNQAPLF. The sequenced CDR3 bases are TGTGCCAGCAGTCTGTATCCAGGGAACAACCAGGCTCCGCTT. V and J are TRBV24 and TRBJ1-5; TRBD1 is a possible D gene (5 bases). The CDR3 end falls 1 residue outside the read, so it is completed with the germline J gene. This CDR3 contains 15 residues. Germline V gene sequence: CDR1 KGHTA, CDR2 FRNEEI. With 0 bases removed from V and 1 base from J, the gap between germline ends came to 7 bases.

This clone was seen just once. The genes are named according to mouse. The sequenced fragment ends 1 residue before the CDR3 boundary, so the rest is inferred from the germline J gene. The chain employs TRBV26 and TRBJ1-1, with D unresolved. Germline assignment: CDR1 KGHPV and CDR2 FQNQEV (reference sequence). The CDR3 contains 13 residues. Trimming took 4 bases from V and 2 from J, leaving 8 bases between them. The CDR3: CASSPRRNTEVFF. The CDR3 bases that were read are TGTGCCAGCAGTCCCCGCCGCAACACAGAAGTCTTC.